This T cell receptor (beta chain) originates from a study of T cells in Graves' hyperthyroidism and ophthalmopathy. Study-wide findings and caveats: Ophthalmopathy was separated from stable hyperthyroidism by a 13 V-J model.

TCR beta CDR3 regions were amplified from RNA transcripts. Researchers ran a first-round RT-PCR on the TCR CDR3 using the HTBI primer set. MiXCR was run by TCRdb on the multiplex PCR reads, yielding one entry per CDR3 protein. The repertoire holds about 50,000 distinct CDR3 sequences, with just under 50% as singletons. There are many counts of this clonotype. As yet, its antigen is unknown. V was pared by 0 bases and J by 4 bases, with 2 bases of the junction left unmatched. The CDR3 totals 15 residues. Germline CDR1 reads SGHRS; CDR2 reads YFSETQ. The J gene is TRBJ2-5, the V gene TRBV5-1; 11 nucleotides align to TRBD2. This clonotype was obtained from a woman under 40 with Graves' ophthalmopathy. The material sequenced was blood. The CDR3 sequence is CASSLALAGGETQYF. The CDR3 DNA is TGCGCCAGCAGCTTGGCGCTAGCGGGAGGAGAGACCCAGTACTTC.